This T cell receptor beta chain was sequenced for a study of blood T cell repertoires in COVID-19. Germline V gene sequence: CDR1 KGHSH, CDR2 LQKENI. The CDR3 has 15 amino acids. Germline trimming cut 3 bases from V and 2 bases from J; bases unmatched to any gene: 6. Assay: immunoSEQ multiplex PCR; the TCRdb copy retains only in-frame clones and omits some. The sample consists of approximately 300,000 clones, 80% to 90% of them appearing once. This clone came up a few times. Sequenced: peripheral blood. The receptor's source is a man over 45 with active or convalescent COVID-19. The rearrangement joins TRBV18 to TRBJ1-1; 7 nucleotides align to TRBD1. Here the CDR3 reads CASSPLGQINTEAFF. CDR3 DNA sequence: TGTGCCAGCTCACCGTTGGGACAGATTAACACTGAAGCTTTCTTT. The entire variable domain, with the rest obtained from reference TRBV18 and TRBJ1-1, is as follows: NAGVMQNPRHLVRRRGQEARLRCSPMKGHSHVYWYRQLPEEGLKFMVYLQKENIIDESGMPKERFSAEFPKEGPSILRIQQVVRGDSAAYFCASSPLGQINTEAFFGQGTRLTVV.